These 27 T cell receptor beta chains originate from one sample sequenced in a study of cytomegalovirus exposure and HLA in healthy donors. The PCR contained 60 Vbeta and 13 Jbeta primers. Data came from immunoSEQ multiplex PCR; TCRdb stores just in-frame clones and leaves some out. The sample has around 150,000 clones, 60% to 80% seen once. The sample was PBMCs. The receptors were gathered from a woman aged 50 to 60 in good health and CMV-seronegative.

This chain connects TRBV30 to TRBJ2-2; no definite D call. The CDR3 contains 13 residues. V lost 4 bases, J lost 1 base, and 7 bases lay in between. Germline CDR1 is GTSNPN and CDR2 is SVGIG (reference sequence). CDR3 sequence: CAWTEENTGELFF. CDR3 DNA sequence: TGTGCCTGGACTGAGGAGAACACCGGGGAGCTGTTTTTT.

The CDR3 sequence is CASSLTGINNEQFF. CDR3 in DNA: TGCGCCAGCAGCTTGACAGGGATTAACAATGAGCAGTTCTTC. V usage is TRBV5-1 and J usage is TRBJ2-1; the D gene is possibly TRBD1 (6 bases). Germline V gene data show CDR1 as SGHRS and CDR2 as YFSETQ. Trimming shortened V by 1 base and J by 5 bases, and 10 bases separated the two germline ends. This CDR3 contains 14 residues.

This clone was observed once. The chain has TRBV4-1 and TRBJ1-1; no definite D call. Trimming left V 2 bases short and J 0 bases short, with 19 bases between. Germline CDR1 MGHRA, CDR2 YSYEKL. There are 18 residues in the CDR3. The CDR3 DNA reads as TGCGCCAGCAGCCAAATCCCCATTGGGCGCGTCATGAACACTGAAGCTTTCTTT. Amino acid sequence: CASSQIPIGRVMNTEAFF.

The genes are TRBV11-3 and TRBJ2-7; perhaps TRBD2 as D (5 bases). The CDR3 is 15 residues long. CDR1 and CDR2 (germline): SGHNT, YENEEA. V was cut by 1 base and J by 0 bases, with 10 bases left in between. The CDR3 sequence: CASSLGGHGSYEQYF. In DNA, the CDR3 is TGTGCCAGCAGCTTAGGAGGGCACGGCTCCTACGAGCAGTACTTC.

V usage is TRBV19 and J usage is TRBJ1-2; D is ambiguous. The germline CDR1 and CDR2 sequences are LNHDA and SQIVND (reference sequence). The CDR3 has 13 amino acids. The V gene lost 2 bases and the J gene lost 2 bases, with 6 bases spanning the gap. The CDR3 protein is CASSIKQNYGYTF. The CDR3 nucleotides are TGTGCCAGTAGTATAAAACAGAACTATGGCTACACCTTC.

V gene TRBV7-8 combines with J gene TRBJ2-6; the D gene is possibly TRBD1 (6 bases). Per the germline V gene, CDR1 is SGHVS and CDR2 is FQNEAQ. This CDR3 contains 17 residues. V was cut by 0 bases and J by 4 bases, with 13 bases left in between. CDR3 sequence (DNA): TGTGCCAGCAGCTTAGCGTTTCCAGGGGCAGGGGCCAACGTCCTGACTTTC. Amino acid sequence: CASSLAFPGAGANVLTF.

A single count supports this clone. The CDR3 DNA follows: TGTGCCAGCAGTAGCGGGGGGGCATCCGAGCAGTACTTC. Translated, it gives CASSSGGASEQYF. The chain carries TRBV6-6 and TRBJ2-7; 10 bases are shared with TRBD2. The CDR3 is 13 amino acids. After removal of 5 bases from V and 6 bases from J, the junction contained 4 bases not matched to a gene. Germline loops: CDR1 MNHNY, CDR2 SVGAGI (reference sequence).

The V call is TRBV6-6, the J call TRBJ1-6; weak D call: TRBD1 (6 bases). V lost 5 bases and J lost 8, with 10 bases in between. Germline CDR1 is MNHNY and CDR2 is SVGAGI (reference sequence). This CDR3 contains 13 residues. CDR3 bases: TGTGCCAGCAGTCGACGGACAGATTCACCCCTCCACTTT. It encodes CASSRRTDSPLHF.

Of note for this clone: This sample also contains other DNA sequences that code for the same CDR3. This chain joins TRBV7-9 and TRBJ1-5; no firm D call. The V end was cut by 5 bases, the J end by 4 bases, with 9 bases between. Per the germline V gene, CDR1 is SEHNR and CDR2 is FQNEAQ (reference sequence). This CDR3 spans 13 amino acids. The CDR3 sequence: CASSPGGNQPQHF. The DNA of the CDR3 is TGTGCCAGCAGCCCCGGCGGGAATCAGCCCCAGCATTTT.

This clone was detected once. This chain uses TRBV7-6 with TRBJ1-2; 7 bases agree with TRBD1. Germline V gene data show CDR1 as SGHVS and CDR2 as FNYEAQ. V lost 5 bases and J lost 4; bases outside the gene matches: 4. CDR3 size: 13 residues. In DNA form, the CDR3 reads TGTGCCAGCAGCCCCGGACAGGTCTATGGCTACACCTTC. It yields the protein CASSPGQVYGYTF.

This sequence joins TRBV5-1 and TRBJ2-1; 13 bases are a match to TRBD2. V was clipped by 0 bases and J by 6 bases; unmatched bases: 9. Germline CDR1 is SGHRS and CDR2 is YFSETQ. The CDR3 runs to 18 residues. The CDR3 sequence is CASSLGAGTSGAGNEQFF. DNA for the CDR3: TGCGCCAGCAGCTTGGGCGCCGGGACTAGCGGGGCGGGCAATGAGCAGTTCTTC. The full variable domain, rest sourced from reference TRBV5-1 and TRBJ2-1, is KAGVTQTPRYLIKTRGQQVTLSCSPISGHRSVSWYQQTPGQGLQFLFEYFSETQRNKGNFPGRFSGRQFSNSRSEMNVSTLELGDSALYLCASSLGAGTSGAGNEQFFGPGTRLTVL.

This chain connects TRBV7-9 to TRBJ1-5, with TRBD1 matching 7 bases. The length of the CDR3 is 12 residues. Trimming at V came to 3 bases and at J to 7 bases, leaving 0 bases not matched to a gene. Germline CDR1 SEHNR, CDR2 FQNEAQ (reference sequence). The CDR3 region is CASSLDRQPQHF. CDR3 nucleotides: TGTGCCAGCAGCTTGGACAGGCAGCCCCAGCATTTT. The entire variable domain, with the rest obtained from reference TRBV7-9 and TRBJ1-5, is as follows: DTGVSQNPRHKITKRGQNVTFRCDPISEHNRLYWYRQTLGQGPEFLTYFQNEAQLEKSRLLSDRFSAERPKGSFSTLEIQRTEQGDSAMYLCASSLDRQPQHFGDGTRLSIL.

The chain joins TRBV27 to TRBJ1-1; the D gene is possibly TRBD1 (6 bases). This CDR3 has 14 residues. Trimming removed 3 bases at V and 5 bases at J, with 13 bases between. CDR1 is MNHEY and CDR2 is SMNVEV in the germline V gene (reference sequence). CDR3 bases: TGTGCCAGCAGTTTGGGACACCGAACAACTGAAGCTTTCTTT. Protein: CASSLGHRTTEAFF.

This clone has only a few counts. J is TRBJ2-7 and V is TRBV15, with TRBD2 identical over 15 bases. This CDR3 contains 18 residues. The V gene's germline CDR1 is LNHNV and CDR2 YYDKDF (reference sequence). Unmatched junction bases numbered 7, after V lost 0 bases and J lost 4 bases. CDR3 coding DNA: TGTGCCACCAGCAGAGAAATCCAGGGGACTAGCGGGGGGTACGAGCAGTACTTC. Translation gives CATSREIQGTSGGYEQYF.

This chain joins TRBV7-9 and TRBJ2-7; 8 bases agree with TRBD1. Germline CDR1 is SEHNR and CDR2 is FQNEAQ (reference sequence). This CDR3 spans 13 amino acids. Trimming took 6 bases from V and 5 from J; bases not matched to a gene: 6. The CDR3 DNA sequence: TGTGCCAGCAGAGGACAGGGAGGCCACGAGCAGTACTTC. This translates into CASRGQGGHEQYF.

This clone was seen a few times. The chain couples TRBV30 to TRBJ1-1, with 7 bases matching TRBD1. Germline lookup yields CDR1 GTSNPN and CDR2 SVGIG (reference sequence). This CDR3 has 13 amino acids. V dropped 6 bases and J dropped 0; count of bases not matched to a gene: 4. This CDR3 reads CACTGDMNTEAFF. CDR3 nucleotide sequence: TGTGCCTGCACAGGGGATATGAACACTGAAGCTTTCTTT.

CDR3 sequence reads: CASSQDLLGGTEAFF. The CDR3 DNA is TGTGCCAGCAGCCAAGATCTCCTGGGAGGCACTGAAGCTTTCTTT. This rearrangement joins TRBV4-2 to TRBJ1-1; D call uncertain. The CDR3 runs to 15 residues. The germline V gene encodes CDR1 LGHNA and CDR2 YNFKEQ. The V end was cut by 0 bases, the J end by 4 bases, with 12 bases between.

The chain employs TRBV25-1 and TRBJ2-1; D is uncertain. The germline V and J ends were trimmed by 2 bases and 10 bases, with 9 bases remaining between them. The CDR3 length is 12 residues. Germline CDR1 and CDR2: MGHDK and SYGVNS. The CDR3 DNA reads TGTGCCAGCAGTGAACCGGGTCGAGAGCAGTTCTTC. Translating it yields CASSEPGREQFF.

The V call is TRBV5-4, the J call TRBJ2-7, with TRBD2 as a possible D gene (5 bases). Germline values: CDR1 SGHNT, CDR2 YYREEE (reference sequence). CDR3 length: 13 residues. V was trimmed by 3 bases and J by 10 bases, leaving 17 bases between them. CDR3 DNA: TGTGCCAGCAGCTCCGGGCAAGCAGGAGGTCAGTACTTC. Protein sequence: CASSSGQAGGQYF.

The V call is TRBV5-6, the J call TRBJ2-5; tentatively, D is TRBD2 (5 bases). V was clipped by 2 bases and J by 4 bases, with 9 bases between them. The CDR3 extends over 13 amino acids. Germline CDR1 reads SGHDT; CDR2 reads YYEEEE. The CDR3 region is CASSFPGTETQYF. CDR3 bases: TGTGCCAGCAGCTTTCCGGGAACAGAGACCCAGTACTTC.

V is TRBV7-2 and J is TRBJ1-3; D remains unclear. The CDR3 runs 13 residues. V lost 9 bases and J lost 0, with 9 bases in between. CDR1 is SGHTA and CDR2 is FQGNSA in the germline V gene. The CDR3 bases are TGTGCCAGTAATTTTCTCTCTGGAAACACCATATATTTT. This encodes CASNFLSGNTIYF.

The chain combines TRBV6-6 with TRBJ1-6; D is unclear. The germline V gene has CDR1 MNHNY and CDR2 SVGAGI (reference sequence). The CDR3 is 16 amino acids. The germline V and J ends were trimmed by 5 bases and 5 bases, with 16 bases remaining between them. Here the CDR3 DNA reads TGTGCCAGCAGTGCCTTTCCGGGTTCTAATAATTCACCCCTCCACTTT. This encodes CASSAFPGSNNSPLHF.

J is TRBJ2-3 and V is TRBV7-2, with D perhaps TRBD2 (7 bases). The CDR3 has 18 amino acids. In germline, CDR1 is SGHTA, CDR2 FQGNSA. The V and J ends lost 5 bases and 2 bases respectively, with 23 bases between them. The CDR3 bases are TGTGCCAGCAGCCCGCGGGGGCTGAGCGGTTACGCCACAGATACGCAGTATTTT. It translates to CASSPRGLSGYATDTQYF.

The J gene is TRBJ1-5, the V gene TRBV6-1; a possible D gene is TRBD1 (5 bases). V was clipped by 2 bases and J by 11 bases, with 19 bases between them. This CDR3 has 15 amino acids. CDR1 and CDR2 (germline): MNHNS, SASEGT. The CDR3 DNA sequence: TGTGCCAGCAGTGAACCGGGGGACCCGAGGAGGGCCCAGCATTTT. This gives the protein CASSEPGDPRRAQHF.

The rearrangement joins TRBV19 to TRBJ1-2; no definite D call. The germline gives CDR1 LNHDA, CDR2 SQIVND (reference sequence). There are 14 residues in the CDR3. The V gene lost 6 bases and the J gene lost 3 bases, with 14 bases spanning the gap. The CDR3 protein is CASSHLGGDYGYTF. The CDR3 DNA is TGTGCCAGTAGCCACCTTGGCGGGGACTATGGCTACACCTTC.

The chain employs TRBV5-8 and TRBJ2-3; 7 positions match TRBD2. There are 17 residues in the CDR3. CDR1 is SGHTS and CDR2 is YDEGEE in the germline V gene. The trim removed 2 bases at V and 1 base at J, leaving 10 bases unmatched. CDR3 sequence: CASSLTWMGGGTDTQYF. The DNA for the CDR3 is TGTGCCAGCAGCTTAACCTGGATGGGGGGGGGCACAGATACGCAGTATTTT.

The chain carries TRBV7-6 and TRBJ2-1, with 10 nucleotides matching TRBD1. Losses at the gene ends were 8 bases for V and 10 bases for J; bases not matched to a gene: 5. The CDR3 runs 12 residues. Germline V gene lookup returns CDR1 SGHVS and CDR2 FNYEAQ. The CDR3 sequence is CASGQGEGEQFF. CDR3 DNA: TGTGCCAGCGGACAGGGGGAAGGGGAGCAGTTCTTC.